A single T cell receptor (beta chain) is shown here with its context. No antigen is known for it. Nothing much larger sits one base from this clone, and base qualities are not available. CDR1 is given as SGHRS and CDR2 as YFSETQ, both from the germline V gene. The V and J ends are trimmed by 6 bases and 2 bases, leaving 4 bases between them. Its CDR3 holds 11 amino acids, cysteine through phenylalanine. Kept here is only the CDR3 DNA, which spans 33 bases and is read in frame from base 1. These data are taken from a study of cytomegalovirus exposure and HLA in healthy donors (dated by TCRdb to 2016 to 2017). About the study as a whole: An earlier analysis of roughly 630 of the donors reported 250 to 300 Gb of sequence data and 117 million unique TCR beta sequences from about 179 million T cells. Of the roughly 390 genotyped donors, over 80% were placed in the genetic ancestry cluster associated with self-reported Caucasian donors. A separate validation cohort of roughly 130 different subjects was used in addition to the approximately 640-subject first cohort. High-throughput TCR immunosequencing, statistical association of individual TCRs with disease status, and machine learning were combined to predict cytomegalovirus infection status. The aim of the study was to test whether cataloging public T cell receptors could identify signatures of past pathogen exposure. The number of donors typed differed by locus, with roughly 629-640 for A, B, C, DRB1 and DQB1, more than 500 for DQA1, 606 for DPA1, and over 400 for DPB1. In an earlier analysis of 587 of the donors, high-throughput TCR beta sequencing was used to judge whether each TCR beta V gene segment behaved as functional or pseudogenic. HLA typing covered class I and class II loci at four-digit resolution. Alongside the repertoire data, information on donor age, sex, ethnicity and CMV serostatus was compiled. About 310 gigabases of sequencing data and 70 million to 85 million unique TCR sequences were included in an early release covering around 650 HLA-typed donors. In a later analysis, previously published TCR beta repertoires from fewer than 750 donors were re-analyzed and high-resolution HLA genotyping was added so that TCR occurrence patterns could be studied. The T cell repertoires of some 700 subjects were profiled by immunosequencing and related to cytomegalovirus serostatus. Every discovery cohort repertoire had been produced on one sequencing platform. Across about 370 genotyped donors of the cohort, an average of about 200,000 unique TCR beta nucleotide sequences per donor were sequenced, and approximately 17% of those sequences were non-productive. A later genetic analysis used genome-wide SNP genotypes for about 65% of the 666 donors, treating that subset as a discovery cohort. Rather than using new phenotypic data, the later analysis identified candidate immune exposures from TCR beta sequences and from how often those sequences occurred across donors. Roughly 5 DR-DQ haplotypes were treated as single units for association and clustering because of strong linkage in the cohort. Results the study describes overall, beyond this receptor: The 87-base-pair reads could not distinguish some IMGT-functional V segments, including TRBV6-2 and TRBV6-3, so those segments were excluded. Strong co-occurrence of HLA alleles, especially DR and DQ, made assigning TCR associations to individual alleles difficult. The earlier analysis of some 560 of the donors excluded 15 to 20 rarely observed V segments, including chromosome 9 orphons, because counts were too low. The presence/absence analyses assumed that sequencing depth was roughly uniform across donors, and that assumption may not be true. According to a later analysis, most CMV-associated TCR beta chains appeared to be HLA-restricted, and the HLA associations seemed to be driven largely by CMV exposure. In a later genetic analysis, a missense DCLRE1C variant was associated with V-gene and J-gene trimming of TCR beta chains, and the association was replicated in an independent cohort. According to the authors, the approach could potentially be generalized to other disease states and immunological phenotypes. Specific HLA alleles were associated with more than 15,000 TCR beta sequences at a false discovery rate of 0.05 in a later analysis. CMV serostatus was the only immune exposure information available for the cohort. Most TCR sequences were seen in very few donors, while some public TCRs were found in many individuals. In vitro tests confirmed that three of the cytomegalovirus-associated TCR beta chains recognize cytomegalovirus antigens. The study gave a list of over 150 TCR beta chains associated with cytomegalovirus. Because HLA typing was unavailable for some donors at each locus, only the typed subset was used in association tests. The classifier was reported to diagnose cytomegalovirus status with high specificity and sensitivity in both the original cohort and the validation cohort. The cohort was sequenced for TCR beta chains only, and without alpha or paired-chain data the features that could be detected were limited. A cluster of highly shared sequence variants was judged likely to be a technical artifact of the sequencing pipeline. Correlated functional status among segregating V segments might reflect linkage disequilibrium, but an unknown experimental factor could not be ruled out. In a later genetic analysis, fewer N-insertions in productive TCRs were reported among donors in an Asian-associated ancestry cluster than the roughly 640-donor mean. In an earlier analysis of 450 to 750 of the donors, most TCR beta V segments appeared in productive rearrangements about 87% or about 30% of the time, broadly matching IMGT annotations. A later analysis found that HLA-associated TCR beta chains were more clonally expanded and had lower generation probabilities than equally common non-associated chains. A later analysis reported that several top co-occurrence clusters appeared linked to parvovirus B19, influenza, CMV and Epstein-Barr virus. A further reported finding was that TCR beta sequences accurately predicted the HLA-A and HLA-B alleles for most subjects in the first cohort. In a later analysis, TCR association rates were found to vary across HLA loci, with the most associated TCRs seen for DRB1 alleles and the fewest for HLA-C alleles.

The cohort comprised fewer than 700 healthy bone marrow donors. At the time of sampling, all cohort members were nominally healthy, though unrecorded immune exposures were likely present. The donor was CMV seropositive and belonged to the group of over 250 seropositive cohort members. Every donor gave a peripheral blood sample, and the peripheral blood mononuclear cells from that sample were used for TCR beta sequencing. The Qiagen DNeasy Blood Extraction Kit was used to extract genomic DNA from the blood cell samples. The library was made by the immunoSEQ multiplex PCR assay. A mixture of 60 forward primers for TCR Vbeta segments and 13 reverse primers for TCR Jbeta segments was used in the multiplex PCR. The CDR3 region of rearranged TCR beta genes was amplified from genomic DNA by a multiplex PCR assay. The amplified TCR beta libraries were sequenced on the Illumina HiSeq System as 87-base-pair reads. The authors' analysis ran thus. In a later analysis, around 80 million unique TCR beta chains were counted across the approximately 640 repertoires, and some 10 million of these chains were shared by at least two donors. A nearest-neighbor algorithm error-corrected the raw reads and collapsed the reads into unique sequences, merging closely related sequences to remove PCR and sequencing errors. Alignment of CDR3 sequences to IMGT reference sequences was used to assign V, D and J gene segments. Each retained sequence needed at least a six-nucleotide match to both a V gene segment and a J gene segment. A rearrangement counted as productive if the CDR3 had no stop codons and remained in frame with V and J, and every other rearrangement counted as non-productive. CDR3 was defined by IMGT convention, running from the second conserved V-encoded cysteine to the conserved J-encoded phenylalanine. Sequences without an unambiguous match to a single V gene segment were excluded from the earlier analysis of 450 to 650 of the donors. In an earlier analysis of around 590 of the donors, a V segment was called functional when productive rearrangements were above 56.7%, and segregating when the standard deviation between donors exceeded 5%. A statistical classification framework was built to diagnose cytomegalovirus status from the catalog of TCR beta chain sequences. In a later analysis, TCR nucleotide sequences were compared against IMGT/GENE-DB human TR gene sequences so that V and J genes could be assigned. Using the TCRdist pipeline, a later analysis assigned CDR3 sequences along with most-parsimonious VDJ recombination scenarios. In a later analysis, each TCR beta chain was defined by its CDR3 amino acid sequence together with its V-gene family, and reads lacking a unique V-gene family were excluded. As a way to deal with suspected cross-contamination and a sequencing artifact, a later analysis dropped hundreds of nucleotide sequences that were highly shared and had low generation probability. In a later analysis, a clonal expansion index for each public chain was calculated from normalized within-repertoire ranks of inferred template counts. A later analysis computed generation probabilities with a VDJ recombination model fitted to out-of-frame rearrangements, and checked the results against IGoR. In a later analysis, hypergeometric tests were used to score TCR-TCR, TCR-HLA and TCR-CMV co-occurrence, with a repertoire-size bias correction applied to TCR pairs. In a later analysis, false discovery rates were estimated by permuting HLA or CMV assignments 20 times. A later analysis grouped co-occurring TCRs with DBSCAN, adding TCRdist sequence similarity when clustering within HLA-allele-positive subsets. For co-occurrence clustering, repertoires with fewer than 30,000 or more than 120,000 public chains were excluded, along with several repertoires with anomalous nucleotide sharing. TCRdb stores this immuneACCESS table with in-frame sequences only. Part of the clones is absent; in the studies checked, under half of the shortfall reflects unresolved V genes, and no reason is known for the rest. V and J calls and clone size are copied from that table; D and trimming were computed from the DNA. The sample includes approximately 81,000 clones, with roughly 70% observed a single time. About 9.1% of the sample goes to the ten largest clones.

The sequencing input was PBMCs. This TCR was recovered from a man between 35 and 55 years old in good health and CMV-seropositive. The sequence is built from TRBV5-1 and TRBJ2-3, with an unclear D gene assignment. The CDR3 protein is CASTNTDTQYF. The nucleotide sequence reads as follows: TGCGCCAGCACCAACACAGATACGCAGTATTTT.